The clone carrying this T cell receptor (beta chain) was seen a handful of times. The antigen is not known. The library came from three nested PCR rounds adapted from ARM-PCR protocols. TCRdb itself ran the multiplex PCR reads through MiXCR, one entry per CDR3 protein. The data hold about 200,000 distinct CDR3 sequences, with 71% observed a single time. RNA was extracted from bulk tissue without any cell sorting. V shed 7 bases and J shed 2 bases, with 12 bases lying between them. This CDR3 contains 13 residues. From germline, CDR1 is MNHNY and CDR2 SVGAGI (reference sequence). The sample originates from a study of tumor and adjacent non-tumor tissue in lung cancer. Looking at the study overall: Histology: around twelve adenocarcinoma, 2 squamous cell carcinoma, 1 small cell lung cancer. Patients were aged roughly 30 to 76, fewer than twelve men and roughly five women, stage I to III.

Notes on the study in general: Top 100 clones took a larger repertoire share in normal lung. Compared with tumor, normal lung showed significantly lower TCR diversity.

This clonotype originated in a man between 60 and 75 years old with non-small cell lung cancer. Sequencing was performed on lung tumor tissue. This chain links TRBV6-6 with TRBJ2-7; a possible D gene is TRBD2 (5 bases). CDR3 DNA sequence: TGTGCCAGCACCCTGGACGGGACCTACGAGCAGTACTTC. Its translation: CASTLDGTYEQYF.